The rows below give T cell receptor beta chains drawn from one sample of a study of T-cell reconstitution after alpha-beta-depleted transplantation in children. TCRdb used MiXCR to reprocess the PCR reads, holding one entry per CDR3 protein. The repertoire holds just over 950,000 distinct CDR3 sequences, with 25% to 35% as singletons. Sequences were derived from PBMCs, mostly from graft donor cells, sampled 360 days after TCRalphabeta/CD19-depleted stem cell transplant. These receptors originate from a boy in the first two years of life who had a stem cell transplant for SCID, so the T cells may come from the graft donor. Each CDR3 is given with its conserved first and last residue. D genes are given only for firm matches. Not every row has a clone size; where given, it reads once, few, many or a size class.

d_gene: -; v_gene: TRBV20-1; abundance: few; j_gene: TRBJ2-5; CDR3nt: TGCAGTGCTAGAGTTCAGGCCCAAGAGACCCAGTACTTC; CDR3aa: CSARVQAQETQYF
d_gene: -; v_gene: TRBV5-1; abundance: -; j_gene: TRBJ2-5; CDR3nt: TGCGCCAGCACCTTGGCGGTGGTCGGGGAGACCCAGTACTTC; CDR3aa: CASTLAVVGETQYF
d_gene: -; v_gene: TRBV24-1; abundance: few; j_gene: TRBJ2-1; CDR3nt: TGTGCCACCGGGGTAGGGCCGAGGAATGAGCAGTTCTTC; CDR3aa: CATGVGPRNEQFF
d_gene: TRBD1; v_gene: TRBV15; abundance: -; j_gene: TRBJ2-7; CDR3nt: TGTGCCACCAGCAGAGGAGTGGGACAGGGCTACGAGCAGTACTTC; CDR3aa: CATSRGVGQGYEQYF
d_gene: -; v_gene: TRBV7-8; abundance: once; j_gene: TRBJ2-7; CDR3nt: TGTGCCAGCAGCTTGGTATTCGTCGCGGGGAAGACCTACGAGCAGTACTTC; CDR3aa: CASSLVFVAGKTYEQYF
d_gene: TRBD2; v_gene: TRBV7-9; abundance: few; j_gene: TRBJ2-7; CDR3nt: TGTGCCAGCAGCCACCACGCCGGGACTAGGAGCGAGCAGTACTTC; CDR3aa: CASSHHAGTRSEQYF
d_gene: -; v_gene: TRBV6-5; abundance: -; j_gene: TRBJ2-7; CDR3nt: TGTGCCAGCAGTTACGGCCGGGGAGGCTACGAGCAGTACTTC; CDR3aa: CASSYGRGGYEQYF
d_gene: -; v_gene: TRBV5-1; abundance: -; j_gene: TRBJ1-6; CDR3nt: TGCGCCAGCAGCTTGGAGCCGGAAACCAATGGGAATTCACCCCTCCACTTT; CDR3aa: CASSLEPETNGNSPLHF
d_gene: TRBD2; v_gene: TRBV4-3; abundance: -; j_gene: TRBJ2-5; CDR3nt: TGCGCCAGCAGCCAAGATAGGGCTAGCGGTATTCAAGAGACCCAGTACTTC; CDR3aa: CASSQDRASGIQETQYF
d_gene: -; v_gene: TRBV6-5; abundance: few; j_gene: TRBJ1-1; CDR3nt: TGTGCCAGCAGTTACGAGGGGCACATGAACACTGAAGCTTTCTTT; CDR3aa: CASSYEGHMNTEAFF
d_gene: -; v_gene: TRBV6-5; abundance: few; j_gene: TRBJ2-5; CDR3nt: TGTGCCAGCAGTTACGGGCTAGTTGAGACCCAGTACTTC; CDR3aa: CASSYGLVETQYF
d_gene: -; v_gene: TRBV12-3/TRBV12-4; abundance: few; j_gene: TRBJ1-2; CDR3nt: TGTGCCAGCAGTTTAAAGAGCGGGGGCGGCTACACCTTC; CDR3aa: CASSLKSGGGYTF
d_gene: -; v_gene: TRBV15; abundance: -; j_gene: TRBJ2-2; CDR3nt: TGTGCCACCAGCAGAGATTACGGGGAGCTGTTTTTT; CDR3aa: CATSRDYGELFF
d_gene: TRBD2; v_gene: TRBV12-3/TRBV12-4; abundance: few; j_gene: TRBJ2-1; CDR3nt: TGTGCCAGCAGACATAGCGGGGGGGCCGTCGATGAGCAGTTCTTC; CDR3aa: CASRHSGGAVDEQFF
d_gene: -; v_gene: TRBV6-2/TRBV6-3; abundance: few; j_gene: TRBJ2-6; CDR3nt: TGTGCCAGCACCCCCCACGTACCTGGGGCCAACGTCCTGACTTTC; CDR3aa: CASTPHVPGANVLTF
d_gene: -; v_gene: TRBV7-2; abundance: -; j_gene: TRBJ1-1; CDR3nt: TGTGCCAGCAGCACAAGGTCCACTGAAGCTTTCTTT; CDR3aa: CASSTRSTEAFF
d_gene: TRBD2; v_gene: TRBV20-1; abundance: few; j_gene: TRBJ2-1; CDR3nt: TGCAGTGCTAGAGATAGCGGGGGCAGCTACAATGAGCAGTTCTTC; CDR3aa: CSARDSGGSYNEQFF
d_gene: -; v_gene: TRBV3-1; abundance: -; j_gene: TRBJ1-2; CDR3nt: TGTGCCAGCAGCCAAGGCTGGGGTGGCTACACCTTC; CDR3aa: CASSQGWGGYTF
d_gene: TRBD1; v_gene: TRBV5-1; abundance: once; j_gene: TRBJ2-2; CDR3nt: TGCGCCAGCAGACTGGGGACAGGGGGTCCCGGGGAGCTGTTTTTT; CDR3aa: CASRLGTGGPGELFF
d_gene: -; v_gene: TRBV29-1; abundance: -; j_gene: TRBJ2-7; CDR3nt: TGCAGCGTGGTCCAGGGAATCGGCGAGCAGTACTTC; CDR3aa: CSVVQGIGEQYF
d_gene: -; v_gene: TRBV3-1; abundance: few; j_gene: TRBJ2-5; CDR3nt: TGTGCCAGCAGCATGCACCAAGAGACCCAGTACTTC; CDR3aa: CASSMHQETQYF
d_gene: -; v_gene: TRBV5-5; abundance: few; j_gene: TRBJ2-3; CDR3nt: TGTGCCAGCAGCTCCCCCGGGGGATCGCAGTATTTT; CDR3aa: CASSSPGGSQYF
d_gene: TRBD1; v_gene: TRBV20-1; abundance: few; j_gene: TRBJ1-1; CDR3nt: TGCAGTGCTAGGACGGGACAGCCTGGGACTGAAGCTTTCTTT; CDR3aa: CSARTGQPGTEAFF
d_gene: -; v_gene: TRBV20-1; abundance: -; j_gene: TRBJ2-1; CDR3nt: TGCAGTGCTAGAGTTCAAGTACCGTACAATGAGCAGTTCTTC; CDR3aa: CSARVQVPYNEQFF
d_gene: TRBD2; v_gene: TRBV12-3/TRBV12-4; abundance: few; j_gene: TRBJ2-3; CDR3nt: TGTGCCAGCAGGGGGAGGGGCGCAGATACGCAGTATTTT; CDR3aa: CASRGRGADTQYF
d_gene: -; v_gene: TRBV29-1; abundance: few; j_gene: TRBJ2-1; CDR3nt: TGCAGCGTTCGACGTGCCCCCTACAATGAGCAGTTCTTC; CDR3aa: CSVRRAPYNEQFF
d_gene: TRBD2; v_gene: TRBV20-1; abundance: few; j_gene: TRBJ2-1; CDR3nt: TGCAGTGCTCCCCCGGGACTAGCGGACGATGAGCAGTTCTTC; CDR3aa: CSAPPGLADDEQFF
d_gene: TRBD1; v_gene: TRBV4-1; abundance: few; j_gene: TRBJ2-1; CDR3nt: TGCGCCAGCAGCCAAGATCCGACAGGGCTCTACAATGAGCAGTTCTTC; CDR3aa: CASSQDPTGLYNEQFF
d_gene: -; v_gene: TRBV4-3; abundance: once; j_gene: TRBJ2-2; CDR3nt: TGCGCCAGCAGCCAAGATCGGAGGAACACCGGGGAGCTGTTTTTT; CDR3aa: CASSQDRRNTGELFF
d_gene: -; v_gene: TRBV6-1; abundance: -; j_gene: TRBJ1-5; CDR3nt: TGTGCCAGCAGCCTCAGGGTTAACAATCAGCCCCAGCATTTT; CDR3aa: CASSLRVNNQPQHF
d_gene: -; v_gene: TRBV12-3/TRBV12-4; abundance: -; j_gene: TRBJ1-4; CDR3nt: TGTGCCAGCAAACCCCAATCTAATGAAAAACTGTTTTTT; CDR3aa: CASKPQSNEKLFF
d_gene: TRBD2; v_gene: TRBV7-8; abundance: -; j_gene: TRBJ2-1; CDR3nt: TGTGCCAGCAGCTTAGCAGGGAGAGCGGGAACGGAGCAGTTCTTC; CDR3aa: CASSLAGRAGTEQFF
d_gene: -; v_gene: TRBV4-1; abundance: few; j_gene: TRBJ2-5; CDR3nt: TGCGCCAGCAGCCCCCAGGAAGAGGGATACTGGGAGACCCAGTACTTC; CDR3aa: CASSPQEEGYWETQYF
d_gene: -; v_gene: TRBV9; abundance: -; j_gene: TRBJ1-2; CDR3nt: TGTGCCAGCAGCTCACACTCACAGGGTGGCTATGGCTACACCTTC; CDR3aa: CASSSHSQGGYGYTF
d_gene: TRBD2; v_gene: TRBV7-9; abundance: -; j_gene: TRBJ2-1; CDR3nt: TGTGCCAGCAACCTACTGGGGGGGGGCAATGAGCAGTTCTTC; CDR3aa: CASNLLGGGNEQFF
d_gene: TRBD1; v_gene: TRBV20-1; abundance: many; j_gene: TRBJ2-2; CDR3nt: TGCAGTGCTAGAGATAGGGGGCGCGGCGGGGAGCTGTTTTTT; CDR3aa: CSARDRGRGGELFF
d_gene: TRBD1; v_gene: TRBV9; abundance: -; j_gene: TRBJ2-7; CDR3nt: TGTGCCAGCACCTTGACGGGGACAGCCTACGAGCAGTACTTC; CDR3aa: CASTLTGTAYEQYF
d_gene: -; v_gene: TRBV20-1; abundance: -; j_gene: TRBJ2-5; CDR3nt: TGCAGTGCTAGAGCTGGAGGGGTGGAGACCCAGTACTTC; CDR3aa: CSARAGGVETQYF
d_gene: -; v_gene: TRBV7-2; abundance: -; j_gene: TRBJ1-1; CDR3nt: TGTGCCAGCAGCTTAGTGCCGGGCGCACGGATGAACACTGAAGCTTTCTTT; CDR3aa: CASSLVPGARMNTEAFF
d_gene: TRBD1; v_gene: TRBV2; abundance: many; j_gene: TRBJ2-7; CDR3nt: TGTGCCAGCAGTGGGGACAGGGCCTCCTACGAGCAGTACTTC; CDR3aa: CASSGDRASYEQYF
d_gene: TRBD1; v_gene: TRBV15; abundance: -; j_gene: TRBJ2-1; CDR3nt: TGTGCCACCAGCAGAGGTGCCGGGACAGGGATGAGTAATGAGCAGTTCTTC; CDR3aa: CATSRGAGTGMSNEQFF
d_gene: TRBD1; v_gene: TRBV5-1; abundance: once; j_gene: TRBJ2-3; CDR3nt: TGCGCCAGCAGCCAACCTAGGACAGGGGCTAGCACAGATACGCAGTATTTT; CDR3aa: CASSQPRTGASTDTQYF
d_gene: TRBD1; v_gene: TRBV20-1; abundance: -; j_gene: TRBJ2-6; CDR3nt: TGCAGTGCTAGGGACAGGGAGCCCGGGGCCAACGTCCTGACTTTC; CDR3aa: CSARDREPGANVLTF
d_gene: -; v_gene: TRBV12-3/TRBV12-4; abundance: -; j_gene: TRBJ1-1; CDR3nt: TGTGCCAGCAGATCCCCTCGAAGGGGGGAAATTGAAGCTTTCTTT; CDR3aa: CASRSPRRGEIEAFF
d_gene: -; v_gene: TRBV20-1; abundance: -; j_gene: TRBJ1-2; CDR3nt: TGCAGTGCTAGGGCCCCGTTAAACTATGGCTACACCTTC; CDR3aa: CSARAPLNYGYTF
d_gene: -; v_gene: TRBV12-3/TRBV12-4; abundance: -; j_gene: TRBJ2-4; CDR3nt: TGTGCCAGCAGTTTGGGTCAGAGTGACATTCAGTACTTC; CDR3aa: CASSLGQSDIQYF
d_gene: -; v_gene: TRBV5-1; abundance: -; j_gene: TRBJ2-6; CDR3nt: TGCGCCAGTGCCCCGTCTGGGGCCAACGTCCTGACTTTC; CDR3aa: CASAPSGANVLTF
d_gene: -; v_gene: TRBV30; abundance: -; j_gene: TRBJ1-1; CDR3nt: TGTGCCTGGAGTGGGAACACGGGAGCTTTCTTT; CDR3aa: CAWSGNTGAFF
d_gene: TRBD1; v_gene: TRBV20-1; abundance: few; j_gene: TRBJ2-7; CDR3nt: TGCAGTGCGAGTGGGACAGGGAGGAGCTACGAGCAGTACTTC; CDR3aa: CSASGTGRSYEQYF